This entry lists 26 T cell receptor beta chains sequenced from one sample in a study of blood T cell repertoires in COVID-19. Only in-frame clones appear in the TCRdb table, and some are missing; sequencing was by immunoSEQ multiplex PCR. The data contain roughly 72,000 clones, approximately 90% of them singletons. The sequenced sample was peripheral blood. These receptors all come from a human donor in a cohort sampled during active COVID-19.

CDR3 sequence (DNA): TGTGCCAGCAGTTCTGGACAGGTGCTACGCACCTTC. This translates into CASSSGQVLRTF. The J gene is TRBJ1-2, the V gene TRBV12-3 or TRBV12-4; 7 nucleotides match TRBD1. Losses at the gene ends were 4 bases for V and 13 bases for J; bases not matched to a gene: 9. This CDR3 contains 12 residues.

The V call is TRBV19, the J call TRBJ1-5; D is unclear. Germline V lookup: CDR1 LNHDA, CDR2 SQIVND (reference sequence). Trimming shortened V by 10 bases and J by 0 bases, and 19 bases separated the two germline ends. This CDR3 region has 16 residues. Here the CDR3 DNA reads TGTGCCACCTCCCGACGGACTATCAATAGCAATCAGCCCCAGCATTTT. As protein: CATSRRTINSNQPQHF.

The chain uses TRBV7-2 and TRBJ2-1; 8 nucleotides agree with TRBD2. The CDR3 length is 12 residues. After removal of 5 bases from V and 9 bases from J, the junction contained 3 bases not matched to a gene. Germline loops: CDR1 SGHTA, CDR2 FQGNSA. The CDR3 DNA reads as TGTGCCAGCAGCCGAACTAGCGGTGAGCAGTTCTTC. The encoded protein is CASSRTSGEQFF.

The chain carries TRBV5-1 and TRBJ2-1; 10 bases are shared with TRBD2. The CDR3 is made up of 16 amino acids. V lost 6 bases to trimming and J lost 0 bases; unmatched junction nucleotides: 6. CDR1 SGHRS and CDR2 YFSETQ come from the germline V gene. CDR3: CASTRTSGSSYNEQFF. The CDR3 DNA is TGCGCCAGCACCCGGACTAGCGGTAGCTCCTACAATGAGCAGTTCTTC.

The chain uses TRBV4-2 and TRBJ2-7, with TRBD2 matching 7 bases. This CDR3 region has 16 residues. V shed 1 base and J 0 bases; nucleotides not matched to a gene: 6. Germline V gene sequence: CDR1 LGHNA, CDR2 YNFKEQ. The CDR3 reads CASSQGGGLSSYEQYF. The DNA of the CDR3 is TGTGCCAGCAGCCAAGGGGGGGGACTGTCCTCCTACGAGCAGTACTTC.

In DNA, the CDR3 is TGTGCCAGCAGCCTAAATACGGCGGGAGCGGGGAGCGATGAGCAGTTCTTC. This codes for CASSLNTAGAGSDEQFF. The V gene is TRBV3-1 (or the pseudogene TRBV3-2), the J gene TRBJ2-1; TRBD2 matches 7 bases. Losses at the gene ends were 4 bases for V and 8 bases for J; bases not matched to a gene: 17. Germline V gives CDR1 LGHDT, CDR2 YNNKEL (reference sequence). This CDR3 region has 17 residues.

The chain is built from TRBV7-2 and TRBJ2-3; D is perhaps TRBD2 (6 bases). The CDR3 loop spans 16 amino acids. Germline lookup yields CDR1 SGHTA and CDR2 FQGNSA. Trimming removed 4 bases at V and 7 bases at J, with 21 bases between. CDR3 coding DNA: TGTGCCAGCAGCTCCGTCCCGCGGGGCTCCCCCCATACGCAGTATTTT. Translating it yields CASSSVPRGSPHTQYF.

The V call is TRBV19, the J call TRBJ2-6; the D is unclear. Germline V gene data show CDR1 as LNHDA and CDR2 as SQIVND (reference sequence). The CDR3 is made up of 15 amino acids. Trimming removed 5 bases at V and 0 bases at J, with 8 bases between. CDR3 region: CASSFFNSGANVLTF. CDR3 DNA: TGTGCCAGTAGTTTTTTCAACTCTGGGGCCAACGTCCTGACTTTC.

CDR3 in amino acids: CARSCIWVEPGTGELFF. DNA for the CDR3: TGTGCCAGAAGCTGTATTTGGGTGGAGCCGGGCACCGGGGAGCTGTTTTTT. V gene TRBV5-3 combines with J gene TRBJ2-2; D uncertain. TRBV5-3 is an open reading frame, and its role is uncertain. CDR3 length: 17 amino acids. With 3 bases removed from V and 4 bases from J, the gap between germline ends came to 19 bases.

The rearrangement uses TRBV7-7 and TRBJ2-5, with D perhaps TRBD2 (5 bases). CDR1 and CDR2 (germline): SSHAT, FNYEAQ (reference sequence). With 1 base removed from V and 5 bases from J, the gap between germline ends came to 8 bases. The CDR3 extends over 13 amino acids. CDR3 sequence reads: CASSLGGWETQYF. CDR3 in DNA: TGTGCCAGCAGCTTAGGAGGGTGGGAGACCCAGTACTTC.

The chain combines TRBV2 with TRBJ1-1; no firm D call. This CDR3 spans 15 amino acids. Germline V lookup: CDR1 SNHLY, CDR2 FYNNEI. The V and J ends lost 7 bases and 1 base respectively, with 16 bases between them. CDR3 in amino acids: CASISEQVGNTEAFF. CDR3 sequence (DNA): TGTGCCAGCATAAGTGAGCAGGTGGGGAACACTGAAGCTTTCTTT.

J is TRBJ1-1 and V is TRBV3-1 (or the pseudogene TRBV3-2); 7 positions match TRBD1. V lost 5 bases, J lost 1 base, and 10 bases stayed unmatched. The CDR3 has 16 amino acids. Germline CDR1 LGHDT, CDR2 YNNKEL (reference sequence). The CDR3 nucleotides read TGTGCCAGCAGCTTTTACGAGGGGGCGCCGAACACTGAAGCTTTCTTT. It specifies CASSFYEGAPNTEAFF.

The chain combines TRBV29-1 with TRBJ2-5, with TRBD2 identical over 14 bases. CDR1 SQVTM and CDR2 ANQGSEA come from the germline V gene. V gave up 4 bases and J gave up 1 base; unmatched junction bases: 5. The CDR3 is 16 residues long. The CDR3 sequence: CSVGGLAGVRQETQYF. DNA for the CDR3: TGCAGCGTTGGGGGACTAGCGGGAGTCCGCCAAGAGACCCAGTACTTC. Supplemented by reference TRBV29-1 and TRBJ2-5, the full variable domain reads SAVISQKPSRDICQRGTSLTIQCQVDSQVTMMFWYRQQPGQSLTLIATANQGSEATYESGFVIDKFPISRPNLTFSTLTVSNMSPEDSSIYLCSVGGLAGVRQETQYFGPGTRLLVL.

The J gene is TRBJ2-7, the V gene TRBV7-6, with D perhaps TRBD2 (5 bases). Trimming removed 0 bases at V and 0 bases at J, with 9 bases between. Looked up from germline, CDR1 is SGHVS and CDR2 is FNYEAQ. The CDR3 runs 15 residues. CDR3 coding DNA: TGTGCCAGCAGCTTAGCGTGGCGGGCCTCCTACGAGCAGTACTTC. Translation: CASSLAWRASYEQYF. Together with reference TRBV7-6 and TRBJ2-7, the CDR3 gives the full variable domain: GAGVSQSPRYKVTKRGQDVALRCDPISGHVSLYWYRQALGQGPEFLTYFNYEAQQDKSGLPNDRFSAERPEGSISTLTIQRTEQRDSAMYRCASSLAWRASYEQYFGPGTRLTVT.

The chain joins TRBV12-3 or TRBV12-4 to TRBJ1-1, with D maybe TRBD1 (5 bases). V was shortened by 7 bases and J by 5 bases, with 14 bases between the two germline ends. This CDR3 has 13 amino acids. In DNA, the CDR3 is TGTGCCAGCACCGTGGGGGGGAGAACTGAAGCTTTCTTT. This sequence encodes CASTVGGRTEAFF.

The chain uses TRBV9 and TRBJ2-3; D remains unclear. This CDR3 contains 15 residues. The germline V and J ends were trimmed by 0 bases and 5 bases, with 13 bases remaining between them. Germline CDR1 reads SGDLS; CDR2 reads YYNGEE. CDR3 amino acids: CASSVATSSKDTQYF. The CDR3 DNA follows: TGTGCCAGCAGCGTAGCAACTTCTTCGAAAGATACGCAGTATTTT.

The chain carries TRBV19 and TRBJ2-2, with no clear D. V dropped 8 bases and J dropped 3 bases, with 4 bases sitting between them. The CDR3 totals 11 residues. The germline CDR1 and CDR2 sequences are LNHDA and SQIVND (reference sequence). CDR3 coding DNA: TGTGCCAGTGGCCACACCGGGGAGCTGTTTTTT. This encodes CASGHTGELFF.

The genes are TRBV30 and TRBJ2-1; TRBD2 agrees at 11 bases. The trim removed 5 bases at V and 6 bases at J, leaving 6 bases unmatched. In germline, CDR1 is GTSNPN, CDR2 SVGIG (reference sequence). The CDR3 covers 14 residues. The CDR3: CAWDSGRGGNEQFF. The CDR3 DNA sequence: TGTGCCTGGGATAGCGGGAGGGGGGGCAATGAGCAGTTCTTC.

The chain uses TRBV28 and TRBJ2-5; weak D call: TRBD1 (6 bases). The CDR3 contains 14 residues. CDR1 and CDR2 from the germline V gene are MDHEN and SYDVKM. Between the trimmed V and J ends, which lost 5 bases and 2 bases, there was a span of 12 bases. The CDR3 DNA reads TGTGCCAGCAGTGTGGACAGATTACAAGAGACCCAGTACTTC. This translates into CASSVDRLQETQYF.

The chain has TRBV2 and TRBJ1-2; no clear D gene. From germline, CDR1 is SNHLY and CDR2 FYNNEI. The CDR3 contains 11 residues. The V end was cut by 6 bases, the J end by 8 bases, with 10 bases between. The CDR3 DNA follows: TGTGCCAGCAGCCTACTCCGGGGCTACACCTTC. Translation gives CASSLLRGYTF.

The J gene is TRBJ2-4, the V gene TRBV6-2 or TRBV6-3; D might be TRBD2 (6 bases). The germline CDR1 and CDR2 sequences are MNHEY and SVGEGT. The ends were cut back, 5 bases at V and 7 bases at J, with 15 bases in the middle. CDR3 size: 14 residues. The DNA for the CDR3 is TGTGCCAGCAGTGTCGGAGGGCTTGGGAACATTCAGTACTTC. Amino acids: CASSVGGLGNIQYF.

The chain carries TRBV4-2 and TRBJ1-4, with D possibly being TRBD1 (5 bases). V was shortened by 0 bases and J by 0 bases, with 11 bases between the two germline ends. Germline values: CDR1 LGHNA, CDR2 YNFKEQ. CDR3 length: 17 residues. CDR3 sequence (DNA): TGTGCCAGCAGCCAAGATTTGGCGGGACCAACTAATGAAAAACTGTTTTTT. Its protein is CASSQDLAGPTNEKLFF.

This CDR3 reads CASSHRPGQDYEQYF. The CDR3 coding sequence is TGCGCCAGCAGCCATCGGCCGGGACAGGACTACGAGCAGTACTTC. This sequence joins TRBV4-1 and TRBJ2-7, with TRBD1 matching over 8 bases. The CDR3 runs to 15 residues. V lost 3 bases, J lost 3 bases, and 7 bases stayed unmatched. Germline assignment: CDR1 MGHRA and CDR2 YSYEKL.

The V and J genes are TRBV5-4 and TRBJ2-1; a possible D gene is TRBD2 (5 bases). This CDR3 has 15 amino acids. Trimming removed 1 base from V and 9 bases from J, with 17 bases in between. In germline, CDR1 is SGHNT, CDR2 YYREEE (reference sequence). The CDR3 bases are TGTGCCAGCAGCTTGAAGGTGGGAGCAGGAGGTGAGCAGTTCTTC. As protein: CASSLKVGAGGEQFF.

The rearrangement links TRBV4-1 to TRBJ2-1; TRBD2 agrees at 8 bases. V lost 3 bases to trimming and J lost 4 bases; unmatched junction nucleotides: 8. The CDR3 is 16 residues long. Per germline, CDR1 MGHRA and CDR2 YSYEKL. The CDR3 bases are TGCGCCAGCAGCCACCTCGGGGGGGAGTGGTACAATGAGCAGTTCTTC. Translation gives CASSHLGGEWYNEQFF.

The sample holds one count of this clone. The identical CDR3 is also encoded by other nucleotide sequences in the sample. V gene TRBV24-1 combines with J gene TRBJ2-2, with D maybe TRBD1 (5 bases). The V gene's germline CDR1 is KGHDR and CDR2 SFDVKD. CDR3 length: 17 residues. Trimming left V 4 bases short and J 1 base short, with 15 bases between. Here the CDR3 DNA reads TGTGCCACCAGTGACCCTAGGGGCCCTAAGAACACCGGGGAGCTGTTTTTT. This codes for CATSDPRGPKNTGELFF.